Many counts were recorded for the clone carrying this T cell receptor (beta chain). The data are from a study of blood T cells in healthy people across ages. J was trimmed by 8 bases and V by 4 bases; bases with no gene match: 5. The CDR3 is 13 amino acids. In germline, CDR1 is SGHTA, CDR2 FQGTGA. Donors gave 9 to 10 milliliters of peripheral blood apiece. Alongside a J-beta primer mix, a sample-barcoded 5' primer served in a second PCR lasting about 6 to 12 cycles. The template-switch adaptor was a 5' adaptor with 12 random nucleotides. It tagged each cDNA molecule. TCRdb itself ran the 5' RACE reads through MiXCR, one entry per CDR3 protein. The table shows 540,000 or so distinct CDR3 sequences, with approximately 25% occurring only once. This sample also appeared in a second study, on T cells of mothers and their children.

The sample comprised blood. The TCR originated in a boy younger than 18 in good health. The chain couples TRBV7-3 to TRBJ2-4; 7 bases fit TRBD1. Written as DNA, the CDR3 is TGTGCCAGCAGCTATGACAGGGAACACATTCAGTACTTC. Residues: CASSYDREHIQYF.